This T cell receptor (beta chain) originates from a study of cytomegalovirus exposure and HLA in healthy donors. Whole-study results and caveats: The study assumed roughly uniform donor sequencing depth for presence/absence analyses. In vitro, three CMV-associated chains proved specific for CMV antigens. Using the classifier, cytomegalovirus status was reportedly diagnosed with high specificity and sensitivity.

PCR used 60 Vbeta primers and 13 Jbeta primers. This table comes from immunoSEQ multiplex PCR, and its TCRdb copy is limited to in-frame clones, with some not included. The data show around 190,000 clones, and the top ten clones hold over 0.75%. Concerning this clone itself: The antigen is unknown.

This sequence originates from a woman in her twenties or thirties in good health and CMV-seropositive. The sample consisted of PBMCs.

CDR3 in DNA: TGTGCCAGCAGTGAAGCCCACAGGGGCCCCGTCAGGAATTCACCCCTCCACTTT. Its protein product is CASSEAHRGPVRNSPLHF. This sequence joins TRBV6-1 and TRBJ1-6; TRBD1 matches at 7 bases. V gave up 0 bases and J gave up 7 bases; unmatched junction bases: 12. CDR3 length: 18 residues. Germline CDR1 and CDR2: MNHNS and SASEGT.